The entry below gives a single TCR beta chain sequence along with its context. Original processing methods: Reference gene primer amplification gave estimated nucleated cell counts. Method: immunoSEQ multiplex PCR; TCRdb's copy keeps in-frame clones and lacks some. The V and J calls and clone size come from that table; D and trimming were worked out from the DNA. The sample has about 220,000 clones, approximately 77% seen once. This entry is derived from a study of blood T cell repertoires in COVID-19. Study background: Collection of acute and convalescent COVID-19 samples took place in the United States, Italy and Spain. T cells, B-cell-depleted T cells, or PBMCs supplied cDNA or gDNA.

Germline-derived CDR1 and CDR2 are SNHLY and FYNNEI. This CDR3 is built from 16 residues. V lost 6 bases and J 2 bases, leaving 17 bases between the germline ends. The chain is built from TRBV2 and TRBJ1-3; the D is unclear. This receptor was taken from an elderly woman with acute or convalescent COVID-19. The sample was peripheral blood. CDR3 amino acids: CASSLLTVNAGNTIYF. The CDR3 coding sequence is TGTGCCAGCAGCTTATTAACAGTTAACGCTGGAAACACCATATATTTT.